A selection of T cell receptor beta chains follows, all from one sample in a study of blood T cell repertoires in COVID-19. Profiling relied on immunoSEQ multiplex PCR, and the TCRdb table lists in-frame clones only, not all of them. The table shows under 150,000 clones, with 55% to 70% occurring only once. The specimen sequenced was peripheral blood. Receptor source: a woman in her 70s with acute or convalescent COVID-19. Each CDR3 is given with its conserved first and last residue. Each record gives: J gene, clone size, D gene, V gene, CDR3 protein, CDR3 DNA. The D gene is left open where the match is weak. Size is omitted from some rows. Given values are once, few, many or a class for expanded clones.

j_call: TRBJ1-2; clone_size: .; d_call: .; v_call: TRBV9; cdr3_aa: CASSAGGAPGGGYTF; cdr3_nt: TGTGCCAGCAGCGCCGGCGGGGCCCCCGGGGGTGGCTACACCTTC
j_call: TRBJ1-2; clone_size: once; d_call: .; v_call: TRBV2; cdr3_aa: CASSEVLGRGNYGYTF; cdr3_nt: TGTGCCAGCAGTGAAGTTTTAGGAAGGGGGAACTATGGCTACACCTTC
j_call: TRBJ2-7; clone_size: .; d_call: TRBD1; v_call: TRBV11-2; cdr3_aa: CASSLDPGQVLQQYF; cdr3_nt: TGTGCCAGCAGCTTAGACCCGGGACAGGTCTTGCAGCAGTACTTC
j_call: TRBJ2-4; clone_size: .; d_call: TRBD2; v_call: TRBV7-2; cdr3_aa: CASSPGLAGNIQYF; cdr3_nt: TGTGCCAGCAGCCCGGGACTAGCGGGGAACATTCAGTACTTC
j_call: TRBJ2-2; clone_size: few; d_call: TRBD1; v_call: TRBV12-5; cdr3_aa: CASGLAGQGSGELFF; cdr3_nt: TGTGCTAGTGGTTTGGCGGGACAGGGGTCCGGGGAGCTGTTTTTT
j_call: TRBJ2-3; clone_size: .; d_call: TRBD2; v_call: TRBV6-4; cdr3_aa: CASSDRGGTDTQYF; cdr3_nt: TGTGCCAGCAGTGACCGGGGAGGGACGGATACGCAGTATTTT
j_call: TRBJ2-5; clone_size: few; d_call: .; v_call: TRBV5-1; cdr3_aa: CASSLDGDYPETQYF; cdr3_nt: TGCGCCAGCAGCTTGGACGGAGATTATCCAGAGACCCAGTACTTC
j_call: TRBJ2-5; clone_size: .; d_call: .; v_call: TRBV4-1; cdr3_aa: CASSGRTTQETQYF; cdr3_nt: TGCGCCAGCAGCGGTCGGACAACCCAAGAGACCCAGTACTTC
j_call: TRBJ1-2; clone_size: .; d_call: .; v_call: TRBV18; cdr3_aa: CASSGSESYGYTF; cdr3_nt: TGTGCCAGCTCAGGATCGGAGAGCTATGGCTACACCTTC
j_call: TRBJ1-6; clone_size: .; d_call: TRBD1; v_call: TRBV19; cdr3_aa: CASSIKDRGDSPLHF; cdr3_nt: TGTGCCAGTAGTATCAAGGACAGGGGTGATTCACCCCTCCACTTT
j_call: TRBJ1-1; clone_size: .; d_call: .; v_call: TRBV10-1; cdr3_aa: CASSEQGNTEAFF; cdr3_nt: TGCGCCAGCAGTGAGCAGGGAAACACTGAAGCTTTCTTT
j_call: TRBJ2-1; clone_size: .; d_call: .; v_call: TRBV27; cdr3_aa: CASSPDRSGNYNEQFF; cdr3_nt: TGTGCCAGCAGTCCCGACAGGTCAGGGAACTACAATGAGCAGTTCTTC
j_call: TRBJ2-7; clone_size: .; d_call: .; v_call: TRBV30; cdr3_aa: CAWSVLPDRTYEQYF; cdr3_nt: TGTGCCTGGAGTGTCTTACCCGACAGGACCTACGAGCAGTACTTC
j_call: TRBJ2-2; clone_size: .; d_call: .; v_call: TRBV4-1; cdr3_aa: CASSQERGFGELFF; cdr3_nt: TGCGCCAGCAGCCAAGAACGGGGGTTCGGGGAGCTGTTTTTT
j_call: TRBJ2-5; clone_size: .; d_call: .; v_call: TRBV5-4; cdr3_aa: CASSFHQRQETQYF; cdr3_nt: TGTGCCAGCAGCTTCCATCAGCGGCAAGAGACCCAGTACTTC